This entry describes one TCR beta chain. The table came from immunoSEQ multiplex PCR; TCRdb's copy has only in-frame clones and leaves some out. The sample records 20,000 to 25,000 clones, roughly 78% being singletons. The record originates from a study of OX40 agonist ivuxolimab in advanced cancers. Study at large: Patient treatment consisted of intravenous ivuxolimab administration every 2 weeks at 0.01 to 10 mg/kg.

There are 13 residues in the CDR3. Looked up from germline, CDR1 is SGHNT and CDR2 is YYREEE (reference sequence). V was clipped by 5 bases and J by 7 bases; unmatched bases: 6. The clonotype was recovered from an adult with an advanced solid tumor such as melanoma, head and neck, liver or kidney cancer. The chain has TRBV5-4 and TRBJ2-1; 7 bases are a match to TRBD1. The material sequenced was CD4+ or CD8+ T cells sorted from blood, taken in a trial of the OX40 agonist ivuxolimab. The CDR3: CASRWTGMNEQFF. The DNA for the CDR3 is TGTGCCAGCAGGTGGACAGGTATGAATGAGCAGTTCTTC. The full variable domain, rest sourced from reference TRBV5-4 and TRBJ2-1, is ETGVTQSPTHLIKTRGQQVTLRCSSQSGHNTVSWYQQALGQGPQFIFQYYREEENGRGNFPPRFSGLQFPNYSSELNVNALELDDSALYLCASRWTGMNEQFFGPGTRLTVL.